This is a list of T cell receptor beta chains from one sample in a study of T cell responses to AZD1222 COVID-19 vaccine. Sequenced by immunoSEQ multiplex PCR; TCRdb stores in-frame clones only, minus some. In the table there are 70,000 or so clones, around nine tenths of which are singletons. Sequences were derived from peripheral blood, sampled on day 0 of AZD1222 vaccination. The source of these receptors is an adult in good health. Both conserved end residues are part of each CDR3. The order of the fields is V gene, CDR3 length, J gene, CDR3 protein.

V gene: TRBV10-3; CDR3 length: 14; J gene: TRBJ1-3; CDR3 protein: CAISDLGSGNTIYF
V gene: TRBV4-3; CDR3 length: 14; J gene: TRBJ1-2; CDR3 protein: CASHGQGKDYGYTF
V gene: TRBV28; CDR3 length: 14; J gene: TRBJ2-5; CDR3 protein: CASSGMGYQETQYF
V gene: TRBV2; CDR3 length: 16; J gene: TRBJ1-5; CDR3 protein: CASRRTGLEANQPQHF
V gene: TRBV7-9; CDR3 length: 13; J gene: TRBJ1-5; CDR3 protein: CASSRDSNQPQHF
V gene: TRBV18; CDR3 length: 14; J gene: TRBJ2-1; CDR3 protein: CASSPGTDGDEQFF
V gene: TRBV24-1; CDR3 length: 13; J gene: TRBJ2-1; CDR3 protein: CATSERLYNEQFF
V gene: TRBV28; CDR3 length: 14; J gene: TRBJ2-1; CDR3 protein: CASSLELGGLEQFF
V gene: TRBV5-1; CDR3 length: 14; J gene: TRBJ1-1; CDR3 protein: CASSLDRPNTEAFF
V gene: TRBV15; CDR3 length: 12; J gene: TRBJ2-3; CDR3 protein: CATSRGQGASYF
V gene: TRBV27; CDR3 length: 15; J gene: TRBJ1-5; CDR3 protein: CASSSHTPTNQPQHF
V gene: TRBV5-6; CDR3 length: 14; J gene: TRBJ2-3; CDR3 protein: CASSLGRETDTQYF
V gene: TRBV3-1/TRBV3-2; CDR3 length: 14; J gene: TRBJ1-2; CDR3 protein: CASSPGQGMGGYTF
V gene: TRBV19; CDR3 length: 15; J gene: TRBJ2-1; CDR3 protein: CASSIWGSGTNEQFF
V gene: TRBV9; CDR3 length: 14; J gene: TRBJ1-4; CDR3 protein: CASSVVDGFEKLFF
V gene: TRBV4-1; CDR3 length: 18; J gene: TRBJ2-2; CDR3 protein: CPSSRRPGQTIGAGELFF
V gene: TRBV19; CDR3 length: 14; J gene: TRBJ2-5; CDR3 protein: CASSSLAAQETQYF
V gene: TRBV6-6; CDR3 length: 15; J gene: TRBJ1-2; CDR3 protein: CASSSSPIPNYGYTF
V gene: TRBV4-1; CDR3 length: 14; J gene: TRBJ2-7; CDR3 protein: CASSRQIGDYEQYF
V gene: TRBV3-1/TRBV3-2; CDR3 length: 15; J gene: TRBJ1-3; CDR3 protein: CASSQGWGSGNTIYF
V gene: TRBV4-1; CDR3 length: 16; J gene: TRBJ1-1; CDR3 protein: CASSHPRTGPNTEAFF
V gene: TRBV6-5; CDR3 length: 14; J gene: TRBJ1-2; CDR3 protein: CASTRDSTNYGYTF
V gene: TRBV6-1; CDR3 length: 14; J gene: TRBJ1-5; CDR3 protein: CASSDSGIDQPQHF
V gene: TRBV30; CDR3 length: 15; J gene: TRBJ1-6; CDR3 protein: CAWSERDRGVSPLHF
V gene: TRBV30; CDR3 length: 14; J gene: TRBJ1-2; CDR3 protein: CAWSRNRALGGYTF
V gene: TRBV30; CDR3 length: 13; J gene: TRBJ1-1; CDR3 protein: CAWIFAGGTEAFF